This TCR beta chain was obtained from a study of blood T cells in healthy people across ages. Study outcomes and limitations: Unsorted PBMC input precluded a conclusive naive versus antigen-experienced comparison.

V lost 3 bases and J lost 11, with 19 bases in between. The V gene's germline CDR1 is SQVTM and CDR2 ANQGSEA. This CDR3 comprises 13 residues. This clonotype was counted only a few times. Its antigen is as yet unknown. Every donor contributed roughly 10 milliliters of peripheral blood by blood draw. Total RNA extraction produced at least 5.5 micrograms (per sample) for the study. The authors ran a second PCR of about 6 to 12 cycles using a sample-barcoded 5' primer and a J-beta primer mix. Tags on each cDNA molecule came from a template-switch adaptor with 12 random nucleotides. MiXCR, applied by TCRdb to the 5' RACE reads, yields one record per CDR3 protein. The sample contains 800,000 or so distinct CDR3 sequences, more than 35% of which appear only once.

The chain uses TRBV29-1 and TRBJ2-5; no clear D gene. The sequenced sample was blood. The origin of this receptor is a man older than 75 in good health. For the CDR3, the DNA is TGCAGCGTTGATCGGACCAACTACAATGAGCAGTACTTC. Its translation is CSVDRTNYNEQYF. Full variable domain (outside the CDR3, taken from reference TRBV29-1 and TRBJ2-5): SAVISQKPSRDICQRGTSLTIQCQVDSQVTMMFWYRQQPGQSLTLIATANQGSEATYESGFVIDKFPISRPNLTFSTLTVSNMSPEDSSIYLCSVDRTNYNEQYFGPGTRLLVL.